This T cell receptor beta chain was observed in a study of T cell therapy after organ transplantation. As concerns this clone: Its antigen is as yet unknown.

Time point in this sample: 4-8 weeks after completion of therapy. Libraries were prepared by immunoSEQ multiplex PCR; TCRdb keeps only in-frame clonotypes and omits some of them. The table includes fewer than 25,000 clones, over 75% detected once. The source is a human patient who had received a solid organ transplant and had CMV disease. The T cells may partly be graft donor cells. This material consisted of CD8+ T cells from blood, taken after autologous CMV-specific T cell therapy.

In nucleotides, the CDR3 is TGTGCCAGCAGCCTCATGGACACCGGGGAGCTGTTTTTT. Residues: CASSLMDTGELFF. The rearrangement links TRBV6-5 to TRBJ2-2, with no clear D. The V and J ends lost 6 bases and 3 bases respectively, with 8 bases between them. Germline V lookup: CDR1 MNHEY, CDR2 SVGAGI. There are 13 residues in the CDR3.